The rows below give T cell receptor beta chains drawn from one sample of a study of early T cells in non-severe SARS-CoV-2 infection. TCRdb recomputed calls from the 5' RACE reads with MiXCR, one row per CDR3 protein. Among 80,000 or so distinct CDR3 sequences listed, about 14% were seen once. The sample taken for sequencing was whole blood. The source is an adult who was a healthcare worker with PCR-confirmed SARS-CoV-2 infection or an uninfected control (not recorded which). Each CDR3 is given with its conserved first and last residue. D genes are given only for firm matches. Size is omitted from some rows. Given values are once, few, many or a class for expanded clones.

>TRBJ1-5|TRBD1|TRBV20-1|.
CSARQGNKPQHF
TGCAGTGCCCGACAGGGGAACAAGCCCCAGCATTTT
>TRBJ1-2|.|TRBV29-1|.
CSVWTAYGYTF
TGCAGCGTCTGGACGGCCTATGGCTACACCTTC
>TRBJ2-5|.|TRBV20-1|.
CSATGQQETQYF
TGCAGTGCTACCGGACAGCAAGAGACCCAGTACTTC
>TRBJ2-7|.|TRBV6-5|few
CASSYMGPPHEQYF
TGTGCCAGCAGTTACATGGGGCCGCCCCACGAGCAGTACTTC
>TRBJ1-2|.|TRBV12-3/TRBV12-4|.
CASRGSGYTF
TGTGCCAGCCGAGGAAGCGGCTACACCTTC
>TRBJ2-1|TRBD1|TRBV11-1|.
CASSFGQGPSNEQFF
TGTGCCAGCAGCTTTGGACAGGGGCCCTCCAATGAGCAGTTCTTC
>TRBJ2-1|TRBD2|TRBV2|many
CASSEGGLAESNEQFF
TGTGCCAGCAGTGAAGGGGGACTAGCGGAGTCCAATGAGCAGTTCTTC
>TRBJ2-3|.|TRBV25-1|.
CASSDGRGTDTQYF
TGTGCCAGCAGTGACGGCAGGGGCACAGATACGCAGTATTTT
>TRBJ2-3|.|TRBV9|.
CASSCDTQYF
TGTGCCAGCAGCTGTGATACGCAGTATTTT
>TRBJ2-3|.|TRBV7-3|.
CASSFAPRTDTQYF
TGTGCCAGCAGCTTCGCGCCTCGCACAGATACGCAGTATTTT
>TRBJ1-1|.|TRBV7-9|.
CASRRRGVTEAFF
TGTGCCAGCAGACGCAGGGGAGTGACTGAAGCTTTCTTT
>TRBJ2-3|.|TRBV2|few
CASSADSADTQYF
TGTGCCAGCAGCGCGGACAGCGCAGATACGCAGTATTTT
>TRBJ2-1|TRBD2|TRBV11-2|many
CASSLLGREGFNEQFF
TGTGCCAGCAGCTTATTGGGGCGGGAGGGCTTCAATGAGCAGTTCTTC
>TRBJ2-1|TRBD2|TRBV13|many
CASSFPSGEGNEQFF
TGTGCCAGCAGCTTTCCTAGCGGGGAGGGGAATGAGCAGTTCTTC
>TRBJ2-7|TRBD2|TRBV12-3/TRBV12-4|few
CASSLTSGGAYGQYF
TGTGCCAGCAGTTTGACTAGCGGGGGAGCCTACGGGCAGTACTTC
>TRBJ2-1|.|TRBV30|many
CAWGVHGAEQFF
TGTGCCTGGGGCGTGCACGGAGCCGAGCAGTTCTTC
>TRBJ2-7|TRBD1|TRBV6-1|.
CASSEDRISYEQYF
TGTGCCAGCAGTGAGGACAGGATCTCCTACGAGCAGTACTTC
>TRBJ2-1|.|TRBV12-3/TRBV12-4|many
CASTPKIGSIDSYNEQFF
TGTGCCAGCACCCCCAAAATAGGGTCCATCGACTCCTACAATGAGCAGTTCTTC
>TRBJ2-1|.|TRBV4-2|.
CASSQATRADEQFF
TGTGCCAGCAGCCAAGCCACTAGGGCCGATGAGCAGTTCTTC
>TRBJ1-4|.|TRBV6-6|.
CASSYSTRLSGKLFF
TGTGCCAGCAGTTACTCAACTCGTTTATCAGGAAAACTGTTTTTT
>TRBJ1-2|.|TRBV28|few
CASSLWGDKANYGYTF
TGTGCCAGCAGTTTATGGGGGGACAAAGCTAACTATGGCTACACCTTC
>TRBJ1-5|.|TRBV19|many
CASSILGVGQPQHF
TGTGCCAGTAGTATTCTGGGAGTGGGTCAGCCCCAGCATTTT
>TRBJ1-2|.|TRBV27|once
CASSSAQGHVYGYTF
TGTGCCAGTAGTTCCGCCCAGGGACACGTCTATGGCTACACCTTC
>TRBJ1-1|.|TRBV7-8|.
CASSLIGRRDGAFF
TGTGCCAGCAGCTTAATCGGCCGCCGGGACGGGGCTTTCTTT
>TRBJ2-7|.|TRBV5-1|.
CASSASGNYEQYF
TGCGCCAGCAGCGCGTCGGGGAACTACGAGCAGTACTTC
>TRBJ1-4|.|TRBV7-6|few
CASSRGGYQGEKLFF
TGTGCCAGCAGCCGGGGGGGGTACCAGGGAGAAAAACTGTTTTTT
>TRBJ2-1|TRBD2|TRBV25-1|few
CASSETGTRDEQFF
TGTGCCAGCAGTGAAACCGGGACTAGAGATGAGCAGTTCTTC
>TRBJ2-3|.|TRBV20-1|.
CSAHNGGADTQYF
TGCAGTGCCCACAACGGGGGCGCAGATACGCAGTATTTT
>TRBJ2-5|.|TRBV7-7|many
CASSSGRMTIQETQYF
TGTGCTAGCAGCTCCGGGCGGATGACTATACAAGAGACCCAGTACTTC
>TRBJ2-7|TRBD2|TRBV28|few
CAAAESPGGFFYEQYF
TGTGCCGCCGCCGAAAGCCCGGGAGGGTTTTTCTACGAGCAGTACTTC
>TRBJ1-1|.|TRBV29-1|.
CSVDLVDTEAFF
TGCAGCGTTGATTTGGTGGATACTGAAGCTTTCTTT
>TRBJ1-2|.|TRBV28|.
CASSGQDRGVFGYTF
TGTGCCAGCAGTGGGCAGGACCGGGGGGTGTTCGGCTACACCTTC
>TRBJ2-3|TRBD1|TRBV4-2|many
CASSQSLTGSSHTDTQYF
TGTGCCAGCAGCCAGAGCTTGACAGGGAGTTCTCACACAGATACGCAGTATTTT
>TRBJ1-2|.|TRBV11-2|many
CASSLSWQDYGYTF
TGTGCCAGCAGCTTAAGTTGGCAGGATTATGGCTACACCTTC
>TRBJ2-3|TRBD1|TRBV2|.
CASSRDSSDTQYF
TGTGCCAGCAGCCGGGACAGTTCGGATACGCAGTATTTT
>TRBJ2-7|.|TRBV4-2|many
CASSQDDMGGPEQYF
TGTGCCAGCAGCCAAGATGATATGGGGGGGCCTGAGCAGTACTTC
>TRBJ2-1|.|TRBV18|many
CASSRGTLREQFF
TGTGCCAGCTCACGAGGGACTCTCAGGGAGCAGTTCTTC
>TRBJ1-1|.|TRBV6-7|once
CASSYGHDPLGAEAFF
TGTGCCAGCAGTTACGGCCACGACCCCTTGGGCGCTGAAGCTTTCTTT
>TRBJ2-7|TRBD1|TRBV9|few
CASSVEGQTYEQYF
TGTGCCAGCAGCGTAGAGGGACAGACTTACGAGCAGTACTTC
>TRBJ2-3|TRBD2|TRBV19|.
CASSTPGLAGGTDTQYF
TGTGCCAGTAGTACCCCGGGACTAGCGGGTGGAACAGATACGCAGTATTTT
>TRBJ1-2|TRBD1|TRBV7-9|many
CASTPLWDSYYGYTF
TGTGCCAGCACCCCCCTGTGGGACAGTTACTATGGCTACACCTTC
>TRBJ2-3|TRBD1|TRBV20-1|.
CSAESDRARSGTQYF
TGCAGTGCGGAATCTGACAGGGCACGGTCGGGTACGCAGTATTTT
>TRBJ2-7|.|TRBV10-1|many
CASSEYQSYEQYF
TGCGCCAGCAGTGAGTATCAGTCCTACGAGCAGTACTTC
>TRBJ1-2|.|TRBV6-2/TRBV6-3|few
CASSYPPGASNYGYTF
TGTGCCAGCAGTTACCCCCCGGGGGCGTCCAACTATGGCTACACCTTC
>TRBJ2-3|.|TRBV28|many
CASSLLAASTDTQYF
TGTGCCAGCAGTTTATTAGCGGCTAGCACAGATACGCAGTATTTT
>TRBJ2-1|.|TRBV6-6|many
CASSYGRSTYEQFF
TGTGCCAGCAGTTACGGCAGGTCCACCTATGAGCAGTTCTTC
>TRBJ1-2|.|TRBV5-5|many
CASSWTVRTSDGYTF
TGTGCCAGCAGCTGGACAGTCCGGACGTCTGATGGCTACACCTTC
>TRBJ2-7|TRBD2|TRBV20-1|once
CSARDSSGRTYEQYF
TGCAGTGCTAGAGATAGTAGCGGGAGAACCTACGAGCAGTACTTC
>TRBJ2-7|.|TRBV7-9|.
CASSLGEYGSAYEQYF
TGTGCCAGCAGCTTAGGCGAGTATGGCAGTGCCTACGAGCAGTACTTC
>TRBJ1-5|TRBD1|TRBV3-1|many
CASSPGQGKGINQPQHF
TGTGCCAGCAGCCCCGGACAGGGGAAGGGGATCAATCAGCCCCAGCATTTT
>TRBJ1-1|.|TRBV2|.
CASSEQQTEAFF
TGTGCCAGCAGTGAGCAGCAGACTGAAGCTTTCTTT
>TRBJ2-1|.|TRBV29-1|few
CSVAGLSNEQFF
TGCAGCGTCGCGGGGTTATCTAATGAGCAGTTCTTC
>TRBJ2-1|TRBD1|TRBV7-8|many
CASSLGGQPHSYNEQFF
TGTGCCAGCAGCTTAGGGGGACAGCCCCATTCCTACAATGAGCAGTTCTTC
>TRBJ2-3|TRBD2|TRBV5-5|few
CASSLTGLAGELSTDTQYF
TGTGCCAGCAGCTTGACCGGACTAGCGGGGGAGCTAAGCACAGATACGCAGTATTTT
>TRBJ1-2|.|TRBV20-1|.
CSAFGAGTGYGYTF
TGCAGTGCTTTTGGGGCGGGGACCGGCTATGGCTACACCTTC